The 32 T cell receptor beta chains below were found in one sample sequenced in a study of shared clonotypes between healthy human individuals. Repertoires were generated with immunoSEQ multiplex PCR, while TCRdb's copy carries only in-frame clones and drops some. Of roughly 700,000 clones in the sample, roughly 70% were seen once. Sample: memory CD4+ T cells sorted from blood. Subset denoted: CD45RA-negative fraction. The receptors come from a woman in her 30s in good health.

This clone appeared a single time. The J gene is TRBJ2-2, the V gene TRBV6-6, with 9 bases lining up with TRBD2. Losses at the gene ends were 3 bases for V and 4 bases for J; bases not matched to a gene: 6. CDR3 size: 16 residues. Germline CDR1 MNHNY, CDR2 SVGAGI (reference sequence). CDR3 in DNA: TGTGCCAGCAGTTATGCGGGAGGGCTTGTCACCGGGGAGCTGTTTTTT. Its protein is CASSYAGGLVTGELFF.

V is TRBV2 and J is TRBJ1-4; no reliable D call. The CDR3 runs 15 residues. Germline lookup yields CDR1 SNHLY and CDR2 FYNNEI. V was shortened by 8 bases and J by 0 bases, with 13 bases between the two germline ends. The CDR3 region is CASGPRVATNEKLFF. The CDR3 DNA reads TGTGCCAGCGGGCCCAGAGTTGCAACTAATGAAAAACTGTTTTTT.

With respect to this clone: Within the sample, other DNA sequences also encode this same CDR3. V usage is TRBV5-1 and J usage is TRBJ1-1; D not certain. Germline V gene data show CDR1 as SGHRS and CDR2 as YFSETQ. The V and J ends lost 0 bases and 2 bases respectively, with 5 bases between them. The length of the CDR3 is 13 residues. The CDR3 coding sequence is TGCGCCAGCAGCTTGGTCTCAAACACTGAAGCTTTCTTT. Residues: CASSLVSNTEAFF.

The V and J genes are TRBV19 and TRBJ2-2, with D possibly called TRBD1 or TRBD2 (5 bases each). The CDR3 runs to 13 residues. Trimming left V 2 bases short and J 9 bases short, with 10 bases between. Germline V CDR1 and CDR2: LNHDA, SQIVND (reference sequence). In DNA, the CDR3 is TGTGCCAGTAGTATAACGGGGCGGAGGGAGCTGTTTTTT. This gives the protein CASSITGRRELFF.

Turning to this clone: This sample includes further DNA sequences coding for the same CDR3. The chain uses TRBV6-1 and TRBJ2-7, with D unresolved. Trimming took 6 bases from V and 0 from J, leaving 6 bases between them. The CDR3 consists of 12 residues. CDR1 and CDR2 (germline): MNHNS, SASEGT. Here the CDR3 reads CASSRSSYEQYF. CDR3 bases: TGTGCCAGCAGCCGCAGCTCCTACGAGCAGTACTTC.

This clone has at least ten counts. The CDR3 coding sequence is TGTGCCAGCAGTAGACAGGGGGCGGAAAAACTGTTTTTT. It encodes CASSRQGAEKLFF. This chain connects TRBV2 to TRBJ1-4; 10 bases are shared with TRBD1. Germline CDR1 and CDR2: SNHLY and FYNNEI. The V and J ends lost 5 bases and 8 bases, in that order; junction bases with no gene match: 2. This CDR3 spans 13 amino acids.

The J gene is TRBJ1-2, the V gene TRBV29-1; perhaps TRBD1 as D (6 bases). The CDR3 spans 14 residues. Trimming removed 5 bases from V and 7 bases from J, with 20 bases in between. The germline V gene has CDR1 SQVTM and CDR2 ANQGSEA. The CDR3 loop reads CSVPGRGGAGGYTF. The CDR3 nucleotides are TGCAGCGTTCCCGGGCGGGGGGGCGCGGGTGGCTACACCTTC.

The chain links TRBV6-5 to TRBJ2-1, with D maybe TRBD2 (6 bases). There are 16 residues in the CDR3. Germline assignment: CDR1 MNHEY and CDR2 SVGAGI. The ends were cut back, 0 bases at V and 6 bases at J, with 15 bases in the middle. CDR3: CASSYSRAGGVNEQFF. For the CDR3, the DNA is TGTGCCAGCAGTTACTCGAGAGCGGGTGGGGTCAATGAGCAGTTCTTC.

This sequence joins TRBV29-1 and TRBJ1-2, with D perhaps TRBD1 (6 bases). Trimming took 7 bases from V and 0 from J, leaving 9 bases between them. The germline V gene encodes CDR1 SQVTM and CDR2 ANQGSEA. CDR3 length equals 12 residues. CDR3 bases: TGCAGCGGAGGACAGACTAACTATGGCTACACCTTC. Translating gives CSGGQTNYGYTF. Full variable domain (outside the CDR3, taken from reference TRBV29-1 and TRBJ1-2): SAVISQKPSRDICQRGTSLTIQCQVDSQVTMMFWYRQQPGQSLTLIATANQGSEATYESGFVIDKFPISRPNLTFSTLTVSNMSPEDSSIYLCSGGQTNYGYTFGSGTRLTVV.

The CDR3 bases are TGTGCCAGCAGTTATAAGGAAAGCAATCAGCCCCAGCATTTT. The encoded protein is CASSYKESNQPQHF. The V call is TRBV27, the J call TRBJ1-5; D unresolved. V lost 4 bases and J lost 1, with 8 bases in between. This CDR3 has 14 residues. Germline V gene lookup returns CDR1 MNHEY and CDR2 SMNVEV (reference sequence).

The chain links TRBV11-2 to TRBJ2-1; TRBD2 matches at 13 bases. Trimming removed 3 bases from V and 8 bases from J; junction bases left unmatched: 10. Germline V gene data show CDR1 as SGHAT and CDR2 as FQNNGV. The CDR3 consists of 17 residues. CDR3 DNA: TGTGCCAGCAGCTTCCAATTACTAGCGGGAGGGCCCGATGAGCAGTTCTTC. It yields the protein CASSFQLLAGGPDEQFF.

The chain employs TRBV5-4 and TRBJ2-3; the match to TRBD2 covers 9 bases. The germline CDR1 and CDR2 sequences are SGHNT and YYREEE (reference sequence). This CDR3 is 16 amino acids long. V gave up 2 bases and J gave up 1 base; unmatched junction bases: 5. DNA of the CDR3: TGTGCCAGCAGCTTAGGCGGGAGGGCCGGCACAGATACGCAGTATTTT. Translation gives CASSLGGRAGTDTQYF.

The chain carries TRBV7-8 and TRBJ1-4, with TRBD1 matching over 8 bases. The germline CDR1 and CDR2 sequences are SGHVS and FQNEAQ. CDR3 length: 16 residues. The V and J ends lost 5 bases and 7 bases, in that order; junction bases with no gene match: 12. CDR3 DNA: TGTGCCAGCAGCACACGGAGGCAGGGGGCTGTTGAAAAACTGTTTTTT. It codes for CASSTRRQGAVEKLFF.

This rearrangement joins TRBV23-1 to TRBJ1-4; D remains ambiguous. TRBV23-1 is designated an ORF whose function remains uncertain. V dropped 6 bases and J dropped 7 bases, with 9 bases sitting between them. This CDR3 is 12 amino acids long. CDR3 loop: CASSRRGEKLFF. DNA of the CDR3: TGCGCCAGCAGCCGTCGCGGTGAAAAACTGTTTTTT.

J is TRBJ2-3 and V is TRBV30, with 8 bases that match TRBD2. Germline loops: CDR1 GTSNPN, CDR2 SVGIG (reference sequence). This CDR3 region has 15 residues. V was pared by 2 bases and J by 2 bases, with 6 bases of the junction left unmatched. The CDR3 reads CAWSNIAGTTDTQYF. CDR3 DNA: TGTGCCTGGAGTAACATAGCGGGAACCACAGATACGCAGTATTTT.

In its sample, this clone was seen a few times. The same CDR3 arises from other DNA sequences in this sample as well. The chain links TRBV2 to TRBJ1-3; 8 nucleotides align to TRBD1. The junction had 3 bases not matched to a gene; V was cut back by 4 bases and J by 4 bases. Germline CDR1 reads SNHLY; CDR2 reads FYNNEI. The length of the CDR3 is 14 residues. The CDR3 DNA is TGTGCCAGCAGTGTTCAGGGGGCCGGAAACACCATATATTTT. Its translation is CASSVQGAGNTIYF.

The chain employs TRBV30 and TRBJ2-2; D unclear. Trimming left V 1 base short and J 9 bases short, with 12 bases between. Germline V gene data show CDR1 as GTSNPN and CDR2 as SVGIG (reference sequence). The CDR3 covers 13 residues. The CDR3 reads CAWSAAPPRELFF. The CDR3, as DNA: TGTGCCTGGAGTGCTGCCCCTCCGAGGGAGCTGTTTTTT.

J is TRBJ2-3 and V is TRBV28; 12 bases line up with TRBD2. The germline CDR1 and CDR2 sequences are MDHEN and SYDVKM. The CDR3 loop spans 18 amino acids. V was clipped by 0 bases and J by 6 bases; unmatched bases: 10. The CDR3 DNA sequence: TGTGCCAGCAGTTTATGGCCACCTCGACTAGCGGGAGCGGATACGCAGTATTTT. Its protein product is CASSLWPPRLAGADTQYF.

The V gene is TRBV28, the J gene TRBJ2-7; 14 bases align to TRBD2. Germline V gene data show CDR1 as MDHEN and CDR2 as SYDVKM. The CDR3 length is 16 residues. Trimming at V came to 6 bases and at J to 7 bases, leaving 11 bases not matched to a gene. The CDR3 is CASRPGLAGGRVEQYF. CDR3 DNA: TGTGCCAGCAGACCTGGACTAGCGGGAGGCCGGGTGGAGCAGTACTTC.

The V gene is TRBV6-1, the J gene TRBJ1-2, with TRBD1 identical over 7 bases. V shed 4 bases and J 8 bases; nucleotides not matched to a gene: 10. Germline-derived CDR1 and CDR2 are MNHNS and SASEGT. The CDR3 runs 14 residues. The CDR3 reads CASSVEQGQWGYTF. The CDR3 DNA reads TGTGCCAGCAGTGTGGAACAGGGACAGTGGGGCTACACCTTC.

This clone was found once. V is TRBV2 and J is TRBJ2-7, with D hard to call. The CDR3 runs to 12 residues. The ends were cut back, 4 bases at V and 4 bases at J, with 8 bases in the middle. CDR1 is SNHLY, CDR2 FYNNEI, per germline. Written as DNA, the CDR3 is TGTGCCAGCAGTGCCCCCCGGTACGAGCAGTACTTC. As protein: CASSAPRYEQYF.

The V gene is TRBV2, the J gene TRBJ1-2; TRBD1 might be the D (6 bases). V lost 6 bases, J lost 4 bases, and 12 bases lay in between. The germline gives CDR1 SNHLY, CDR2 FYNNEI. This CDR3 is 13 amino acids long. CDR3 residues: CASSQTGVYGYTF. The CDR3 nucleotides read TGTGCCAGCAGCCAGACAGGAGTCTATGGCTACACCTTC.

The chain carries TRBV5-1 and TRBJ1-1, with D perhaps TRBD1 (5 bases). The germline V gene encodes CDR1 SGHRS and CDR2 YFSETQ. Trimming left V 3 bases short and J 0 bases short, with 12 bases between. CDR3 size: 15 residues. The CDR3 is CASSSGRQLNTEAFF. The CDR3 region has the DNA TGCGCCAGCAGCTCCGGTAGACAGTTGAACACTGAAGCTTTCTTT. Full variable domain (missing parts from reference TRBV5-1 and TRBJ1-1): KAGVTQTPRYLIKTRGQQVTLSCSPISGHRSVSWYQQTPGQGLQFLFEYFSETQRNKGNFPGRFSGRQFSNSRSEMNVSTLELGDSALYLCASSSGRQLNTEAFFGQGTRLTVV.

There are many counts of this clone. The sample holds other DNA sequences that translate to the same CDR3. CDR3 nucleotide sequence: TGTGCCAGCAGTTCCCCGGGACAGGGTCGCGAAAAACTGTTTTTT. Its translation: CASSSPGQGREKLFF. The chain has TRBV28 and TRBJ1-4; TRBD1 agrees at 9 bases. CDR1 is MDHEN, CDR2 SYDVKM, per germline. V shed 4 bases and J 8 bases; nucleotides not matched to a gene: 8. The CDR3 extends over 15 amino acids.

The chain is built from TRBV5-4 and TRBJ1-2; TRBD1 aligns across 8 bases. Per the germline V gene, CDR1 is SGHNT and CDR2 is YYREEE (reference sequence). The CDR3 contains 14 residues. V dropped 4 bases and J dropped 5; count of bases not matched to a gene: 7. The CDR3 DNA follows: TGTGCCAGCAGCCCTAGACAGGGGCCTTATGGCTACACCTTC. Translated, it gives CASSPRQGPYGYTF.

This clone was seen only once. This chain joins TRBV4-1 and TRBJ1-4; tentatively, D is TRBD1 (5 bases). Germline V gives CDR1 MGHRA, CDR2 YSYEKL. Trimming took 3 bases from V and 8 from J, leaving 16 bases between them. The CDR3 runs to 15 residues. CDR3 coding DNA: TGCGCCAGCAGCCAGGGTCACGAGCGGGGCGAAAAACTGTTTTTT. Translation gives CASSQGHERGEKLFF.

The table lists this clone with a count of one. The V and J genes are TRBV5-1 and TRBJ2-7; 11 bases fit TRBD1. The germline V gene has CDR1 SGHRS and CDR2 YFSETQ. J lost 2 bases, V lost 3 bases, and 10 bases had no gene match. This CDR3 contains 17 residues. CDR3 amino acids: CASSWDPGQGGTYEQYF. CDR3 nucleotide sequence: TGCGCCAGCAGCTGGGATCCGGGACAGGGGGGTACCTACGAGCAGTACTTC. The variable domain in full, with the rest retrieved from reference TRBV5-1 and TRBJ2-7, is KAGVTQTPRYLIKTRGQQVTLSCSPISGHRSVSWYQQTPGQGLQFLFEYFSETQRNKGNFPGRFSGRQFSNSRSEMNVSTLELGDSALYLCASSWDPGQGGTYEQYFGPGTRLTVT.

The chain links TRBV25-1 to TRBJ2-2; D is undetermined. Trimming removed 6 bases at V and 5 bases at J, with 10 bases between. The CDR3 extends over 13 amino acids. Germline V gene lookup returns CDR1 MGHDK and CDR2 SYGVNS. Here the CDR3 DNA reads TGTGCCAGCAGGGTCCACGGGACCGGGGAGCTGTTTTTT. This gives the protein CASRVHGTGELFF.

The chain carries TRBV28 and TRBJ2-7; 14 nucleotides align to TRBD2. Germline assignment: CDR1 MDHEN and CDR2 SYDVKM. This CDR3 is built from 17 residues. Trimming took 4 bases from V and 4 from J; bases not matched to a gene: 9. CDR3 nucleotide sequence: TGTGCCAGCAGTTCAACCTCGGGACTAGCGGGAGAGTACGAGCAGTACTTC. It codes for CASSSTSGLAGEYEQYF.

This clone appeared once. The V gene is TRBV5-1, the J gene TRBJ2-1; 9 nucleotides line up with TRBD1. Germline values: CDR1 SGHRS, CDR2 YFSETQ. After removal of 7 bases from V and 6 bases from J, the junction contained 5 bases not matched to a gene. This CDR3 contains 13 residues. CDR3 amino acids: CASGGQGGNEQFF. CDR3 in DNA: TGCGCCAGCGGGGGACAGGGAGGCAATGAGCAGTTCTTC.

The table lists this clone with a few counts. Here the CDR3 DNA reads TGTGCCAGTAGTATAGTGGGCCTTGGGCAGAACACCGGGGAGCTGTTTTTT. It yields the protein CASSIVGLGQNTGELFF. The V and J genes are TRBV19 and TRBJ2-2, with D unresolved. V dropped 1 base and J dropped 1 base, with 13 bases sitting between them. The V gene's germline CDR1 is LNHDA and CDR2 SQIVND (reference sequence). The CDR3 extends over 17 amino acids.

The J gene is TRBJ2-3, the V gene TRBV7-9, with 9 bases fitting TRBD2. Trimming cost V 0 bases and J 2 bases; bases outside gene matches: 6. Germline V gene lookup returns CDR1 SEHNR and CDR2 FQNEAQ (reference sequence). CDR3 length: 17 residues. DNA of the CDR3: TGTGCCAGCAGCTTAGCGTTTCTAGCGGGAAACACAGATACGCAGTATTTT. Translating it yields CASSLAFLAGNTDTQYF.